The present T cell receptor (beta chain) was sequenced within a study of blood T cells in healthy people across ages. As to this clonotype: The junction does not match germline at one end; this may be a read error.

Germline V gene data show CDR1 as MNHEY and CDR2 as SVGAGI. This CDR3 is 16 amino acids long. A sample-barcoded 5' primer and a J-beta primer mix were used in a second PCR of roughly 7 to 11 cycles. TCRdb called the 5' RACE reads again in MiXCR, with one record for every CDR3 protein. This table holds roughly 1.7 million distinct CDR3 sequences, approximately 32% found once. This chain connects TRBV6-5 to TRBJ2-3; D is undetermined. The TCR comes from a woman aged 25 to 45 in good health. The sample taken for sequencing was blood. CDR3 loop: CTSKVGYTSSTDTQYF. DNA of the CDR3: TGTACCAGTAAGGTGGGGTACACCTCTAGCACAGATACGCAGTATTTT.